A single sample is the source of the 5 T cell receptor beta chains below, sequenced in a study of identical twins. TCRdb recomputed calls from the 5' RACE reads with MiXCR, one row per CDR3 protein. This sample has roughly 290,000 distinct CDR3 sequences, with nearly 9.5% found just once. These data were also filed under a second study, of yellow fever vaccine responses in identical twins.

Sequencing was carried out using CD8+ T cells sorted from blood. The receptor set was obtained from a woman in her late teens or twenties in good health.

This clonotype was seen many times. V gene TRBV10-3 combines with J gene TRBJ2-2; 9 bases align to TRBD1. The CDR3 runs to 16 residues. V shed 6 bases and J 6 bases; nucleotides not matched to a gene: 11. Germline assignment: CDR1 ENHRY and CDR2 SYGVKD. As DNA, the CDR3 is TGTGCCATCAGCGGAACCGGGACAGGGCGAGCCGGGGAGCTGTTTTTT. This sequence encodes CAISGTGTGRAGELFF.

V and J are TRBV12-5 and TRBJ2-1, with 11 bases lining up with TRBD2. The germline V gene has CDR1 LGHNT and CDR2 FRNRAP. V shed 2 bases and J 6 bases; nucleotides not matched to a gene: 6. The length of the CDR3 is 16 residues. CDR3 coding DNA: TGTGCTAGTGGTTTGACCCGGGGGACTAGCGGCAATGAGCAGTTCTTC. The encoded protein is CASGLTRGTSGNEQFF.

The sample holds many counts of this clonotype. The chain recombines TRBV11-2 with TRBJ2-7; the match to TRBD1 covers 9 bases. CDR1 and CDR2 from the germline V gene are SGHAT and FQNNGV. This CDR3 contains 16 residues. V lost 1 base, J lost 5 bases, and 9 bases stayed unmatched. The CDR3 DNA reads as TGTGCCAGCAGCTTAGGGATTCGGGACAGGGAAGACGAGCAGTACTTC. Amino acids: CASSLGIRDREDEQYF.

In its sample, this clonotype was seen a few times. The chain links TRBV28 to TRBJ1-5; D not resolved. The V end was cut by 1 base, the J end by 0 bases, with 10 bases between. Germline V gene sequence: CDR1 MDHEN, CDR2 SYDVKM. The CDR3 length is 16 residues. CDR3: CASSLLSRNSNQPQHF. The CDR3 DNA reads TGTGCCAGCAGTTTATTATCGCGTAATAGCAATCAGCCCCAGCATTTT.

This clonotype showed up just a few times. The gene calls are TRBV29-1 and TRBJ2-1; D uncertain. V was cut by 0 bases and J by 6 bases, with 3 bases left in between. Germline CDR1 and CDR2: SQVTM and ANQGSEA. This CDR3 is 11 amino acids long. The DNA of the CDR3 is TGCAGCGTTGAAGATCCCAATGAGCAGTTCTTC. Protein product: CSVEDPNEQFF.